This entry concerns a single T cell receptor (beta chain). Its antigen is unidentified. This CDR3 is built from 14 residues. Germline V gene data show CDR1 as KGHDR and CDR2 as SFDVKD. Deletions cut 5 bases from V and 7 bases from J, with 16 bases between. The source of the sample is a study of T cell responses to AZD1222 COVID-19 vaccine. Study-level background: Second-dose intervals near 4 or 12 weeks were combined.

Generated by immunoSEQ multiplex PCR, the TCRdb table keeps only in-frame clones and is missing some. The repertoire has fewer than 85,000 clones, around 90% of them found once; the top ten carry 4.2%. Study findings and constraints: The study found vaccine-associated CD4 TCRs spanning spike, dominant at 160-218 and 743-854. Just a handful of people given AZD1222 tested seropositive at baseline.

The chain recombines TRBV24-1 with TRBJ1-1; D is unresolved. The sequenced sample was peripheral blood, obtained on day 0 of AZD1222 vaccination. The origin of this receptor is an adult in good health. The CDR3 DNA reads as TGTGCCACCAGTGCCGCTGGACGGTGGGGTGAAGCTTTCTTT. The encoded protein is CATSAAGRWGEAFF.